The sample holds a few counts of the clone carrying this TCR beta chain. The antigen is unknown. V lost 0 bases to trimming and J lost 11 bases; unmatched junction nucleotides: 6. The CDR3 is made up of 13 amino acids. Germline CDR1 MNHEY, CDR2 SVGAGI. The data are from a study of T cells after yellow fever vaccination. Findings and caveats of the study: Detected again after the booster were most primary-vaccination clones, at 95% to 98% CD4 and about 90% CD8.

Template switching with 5'RACE generated the TCR cDNA and added a universal primer site and UMIs. TCRdb analysed the 5' RACE reads with MiXCR anew, one entry per CDR3 protein. Of 620,000 or so distinct CDR3 sequences listed, around 16% were seen once; the top ten hold around a sixth. This TCR came from a man younger than 30 who received the YFV17D yellow fever vaccine. The rearrangement uses TRBV6-5 and TRBJ1-2, with 7 bases identical to TRBD1. The specimen comprised PBMCs, sampled 5 to 6 days after the first yellow fever vaccination. The chain's CDR3 is CASSYSTGRQYTF. The DNA of the CDR3 is TGTGCCAGCAGTTACTCGACAGGGCGACAGTACACCTTC.